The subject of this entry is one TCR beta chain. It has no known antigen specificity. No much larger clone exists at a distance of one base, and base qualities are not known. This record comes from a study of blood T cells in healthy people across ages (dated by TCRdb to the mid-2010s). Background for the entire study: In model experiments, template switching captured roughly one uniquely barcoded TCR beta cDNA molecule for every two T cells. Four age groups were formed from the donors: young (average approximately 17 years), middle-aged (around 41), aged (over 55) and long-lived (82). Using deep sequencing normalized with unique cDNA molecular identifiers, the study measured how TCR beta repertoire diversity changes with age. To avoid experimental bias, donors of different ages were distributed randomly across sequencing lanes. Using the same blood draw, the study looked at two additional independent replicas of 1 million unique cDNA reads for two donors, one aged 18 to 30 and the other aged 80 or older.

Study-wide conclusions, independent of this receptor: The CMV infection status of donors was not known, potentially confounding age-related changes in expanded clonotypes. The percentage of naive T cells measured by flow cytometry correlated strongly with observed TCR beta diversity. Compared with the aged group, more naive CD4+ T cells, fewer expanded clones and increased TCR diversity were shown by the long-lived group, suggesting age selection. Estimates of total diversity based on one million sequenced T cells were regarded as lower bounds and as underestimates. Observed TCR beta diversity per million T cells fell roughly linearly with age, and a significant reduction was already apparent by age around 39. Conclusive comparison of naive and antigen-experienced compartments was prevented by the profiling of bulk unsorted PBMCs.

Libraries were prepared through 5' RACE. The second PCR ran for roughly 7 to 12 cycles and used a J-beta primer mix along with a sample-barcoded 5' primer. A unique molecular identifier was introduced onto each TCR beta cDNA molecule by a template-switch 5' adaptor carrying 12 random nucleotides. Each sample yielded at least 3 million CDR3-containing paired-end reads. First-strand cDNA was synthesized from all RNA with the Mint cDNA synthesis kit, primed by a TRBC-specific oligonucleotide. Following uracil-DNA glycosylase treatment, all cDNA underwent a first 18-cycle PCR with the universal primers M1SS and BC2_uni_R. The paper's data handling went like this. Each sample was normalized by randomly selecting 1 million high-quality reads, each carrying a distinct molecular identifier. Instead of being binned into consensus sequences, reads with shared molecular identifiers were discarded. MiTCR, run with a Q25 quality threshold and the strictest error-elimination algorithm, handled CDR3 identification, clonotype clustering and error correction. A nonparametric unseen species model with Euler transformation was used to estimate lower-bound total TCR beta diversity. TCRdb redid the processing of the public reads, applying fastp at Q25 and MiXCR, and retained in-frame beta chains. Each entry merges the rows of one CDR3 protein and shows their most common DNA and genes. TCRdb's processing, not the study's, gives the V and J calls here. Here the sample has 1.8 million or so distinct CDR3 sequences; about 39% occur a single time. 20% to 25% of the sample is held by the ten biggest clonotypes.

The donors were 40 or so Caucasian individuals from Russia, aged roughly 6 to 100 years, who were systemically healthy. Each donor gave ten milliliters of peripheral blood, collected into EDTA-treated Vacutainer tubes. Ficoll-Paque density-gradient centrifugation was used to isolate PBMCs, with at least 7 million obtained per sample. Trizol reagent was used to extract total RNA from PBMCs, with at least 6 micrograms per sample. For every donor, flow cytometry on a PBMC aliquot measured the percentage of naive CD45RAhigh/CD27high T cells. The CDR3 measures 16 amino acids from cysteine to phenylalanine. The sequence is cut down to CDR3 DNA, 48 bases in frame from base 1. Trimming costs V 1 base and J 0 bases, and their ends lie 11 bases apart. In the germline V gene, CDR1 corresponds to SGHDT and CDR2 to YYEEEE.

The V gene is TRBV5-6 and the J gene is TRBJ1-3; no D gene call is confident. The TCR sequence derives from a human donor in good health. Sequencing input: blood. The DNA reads TGTGCCAGCAGCTTGAACGGAGTGGACTCTGGAAACACCATATATTTT. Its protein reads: CASSLNGVDSGNTIYF.